This T cell receptor (beta chain) was identified during a study of T cells after yellow fever vaccination. The overall study: Any fraction with a low cell number was prepared using SMART-Seq v4 Ultra Low Input. Findings of the study overall: Contamination by abundant bulk-population clonotypes could be present in FACS-sorted repertoires.

As for this clonotype: The antigen is undetermined.

The germline V gene encodes CDR1 SGHTA and CDR2 FQGNSA. Trimming removed 3 bases from V and 6 bases from J, with 11 bases in between. CDR3 length equals 13 residues. MiXCR, applied by TCRdb to the 5' RACE reads, yields one record per CDR3 protein. The sample lists roughly 330,000 distinct CDR3 sequences, around 7% seen once, with 15% to 20% in the top ten. The source material was PBMCs, sampled approximately 47 days after the first yellow fever vaccination. This sequence joins TRBV7-2 and TRBJ1-2, with D perhaps matching TRBD1 (6 bases). This receptor was obtained from a man aged 18 to 29 who received the YFV17D yellow fever vaccine. In nucleotides, the CDR3 is TGTGCCAGCAGCTTGGGCAGGGGAAATGGCTACACCTTC. This codes for CASSLGRGNGYTF. Variable domain in full (rest from reference TRBV7-2 and TRBJ1-2): GAGVSQSPSNKVTEKGKDVELRCDPISGHTALYWYRQSLGQGLEFLIYFQGNSAPDKSGLPSDRFSAERTGGSVSTLTIQRTQQEDSAVYLCASSLGRGNGYTFGSGTRLTVV.